The rows below give T cell receptor beta chains drawn from one sample of a study of cytomegalovirus exposure and HLA in healthy donors. Sequencing used immunoSEQ multiplex PCR; TCRdb keeps in-frame clones, though not all of them. In the table there are about 190,000 clones, approximately 81% of which are singletons. The sample comprised PBMCs. The receptors shown here come from a boy aged 2-9 years in good health and CMV-seronegative. The CDR3 runs from the conserved cysteine through the conserved F or W. Fields, in order: CDR3 DNA, CDR3 protein, D gene, V gene, J gene. A D gene is named only where the DNA matches it firmly.

TGTGCCAGCAGCCCTGACAGGGGATCAAATCAGCCCCAGCATTTT	CASSPDRGSNQPQHF	TRBD1	TRBV11-2	TRBJ1-5
TGTGCCAGCAGCCAGACAGGATACTACGAGCAGTACTTC	CASSQTGYYEQYF	.	TRBV14	TRBJ2-7
TGCGCCAGCAGCATGGGATCCGGGACAGGGCAGACCGGGGAGCTGTTTTTT	CASSMGSGTGQTGELFF	TRBD1	TRBV5-1	TRBJ2-2
TGTGCCAGCAGCCAAGAGGGGGCTCAAGAGACCCAGTACTTC	CASSQEGAQETQYF	TRBD1	TRBV6-1	TRBJ2-5
TGTGCCAGCAGAACGGTCCGGGACAAGGGACACTCTGGAAACACCATATATTTT	CASRTVRDKGHSGNTIYF	.	TRBV11-2	TRBJ1-3
TGTGCCAGCAGGTCCCGGGACAGGGTCAATGAAAAACTGTTTTTT	CASRSRDRVNEKLFF	TRBD1	TRBV28	TRBJ1-4
TGTGCCAGCGCAGATACAGGGGTGAACACTGAAGCTTTCTTT	CASADTGVNTEAFF	TRBD1	TRBV6-5	TRBJ1-1
TGTGCCAGCAGTCCCTACAGTGACCGCCCCACAGATACGCAGTATTTT	CASSPYSDRPTDTQYF	.	TRBV28	TRBJ2-3
TGTGCCAGTAGTATGTTCCAGGGGTGGTCGGAGACCCAGTACTTC	CASSMFQGWSETQYF	.	TRBV19	TRBJ2-5
TGTGCCAGCAGTTCACCGGGACTAGAGGACACCGGGGAGCTGTTTTTT	CASSSPGLEDTGELFF	TRBD2	TRBV28	TRBJ2-2
TGTGCCTGGAGTGTAGGTGGGGCTTCGGGCACTGAAGCTTTCTTT	CAWSVGGASGTEAFF	.	TRBV30	TRBJ1-1
TGTGCCAGCAGAGAACTTGCGGGAGTGAACACCGGGGAGCTGTTTTTT	CASRELAGVNTGELFF	TRBD2	TRBV2	TRBJ2-2
TGTTCCAGCAGCTTAGGAGACGACAGGAGGTATGGCTACACCTTC	CSSSLGDDRRYGYTF	.	TRBV7-9	TRBJ1-2
TGTGCCAGCAGTCCGGAGACGAACACTGAAGCTTTCTTT	CASSPETNTEAFF	.	TRBV27	TRBJ1-1
TGTGCCAGCAGTCGACCGGGACACTTAGGAGGCTACACCTTC	CASSRPGHLGGYTF	.	TRBV6-5	TRBJ1-2
TGTGCCAGCAGTGACGTCCGGGGACTAGCGGGAGTCAATGAGCAGTTCTTC	CASSDVRGLAGVNEQFF	TRBD2	TRBV6-1	TRBJ2-1